This entry is about one T cell receptor (beta chain). Clones were sequenced by immunoSEQ multiplex PCR, and TCRdb holds only the in-frame ones, with some missing. The table has 130,000 to 150,000 clones, around nine tenths seen once. This specimen belongs to a study of control samples from healthy donors and cancer patients. This receptor was taken from a man aged 25 to 40 in good health. Sequencing was performed on blood.

The CDR3 DNA follows: TGCGCCAGCAGCCAACATGCTAGCGGGAGCTTCTCCTACGAGCAGTACTTC. Translation gives CASSQHASGSFSYEQYF. The chain recombines TRBV4-3 with TRBJ2-7, with 10 bases identical to TRBD2. CDR1 and CDR2 (germline): LGHNA, YSLEER. This CDR3 spans 17 amino acids. V lost 2 bases to trimming and J lost 0 bases; unmatched junction nucleotides: 7.